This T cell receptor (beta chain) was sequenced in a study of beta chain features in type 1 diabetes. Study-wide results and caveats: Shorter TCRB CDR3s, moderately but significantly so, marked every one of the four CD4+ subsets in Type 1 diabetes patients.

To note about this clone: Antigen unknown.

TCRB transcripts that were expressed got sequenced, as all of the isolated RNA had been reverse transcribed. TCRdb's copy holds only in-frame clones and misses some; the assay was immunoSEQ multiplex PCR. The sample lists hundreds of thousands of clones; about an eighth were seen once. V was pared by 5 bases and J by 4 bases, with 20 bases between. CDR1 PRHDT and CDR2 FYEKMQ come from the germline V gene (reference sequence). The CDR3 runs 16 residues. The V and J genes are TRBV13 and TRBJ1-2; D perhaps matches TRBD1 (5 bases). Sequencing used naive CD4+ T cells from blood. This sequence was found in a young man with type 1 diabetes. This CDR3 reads CASSLPGEPDVYGYTF. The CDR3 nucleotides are TGTGCCAGCAGCCTCCCGGGGGAACCAGACGTCTATGGCTACACCTTC.